This T cell receptor (beta chain) was captured by sequencing in a study of healthy donors' naive CD4 and CD8 T cells. Overall study findings and caveats: Homeostatic proliferation of naive T cells was not examined as a bias source. Positive CDR3 charge linked to CD4+ cells, negative to CD8+ cells.

Naive CD4+ cells were sorted as CD4+CD8-CD45RO-CD45RA+; naive CD8+ as CD8+CD4-CD45RA+CD27bright. This CDR3 spans 14 amino acids. Germline assignment: CDR1 SQVTM and CDR2 ANQGSEA. J gave up 4 bases and V 5 bases, and 8 bases lay outside the gene matches. This clonotype showed up just a few times. No antigen is known for it. TCR libraries were built from 400 to 650 ng of total RNA by linear amplification. Original processing methods: Sequencing covered around 81,000 rearranged alpha-chain transcripts across 4 or 5 healthy donors. TCRdb processed the reads anew with MiXCR; each CDR3 protein has one entry. TCRdb's processing, not the study's, gives the V and J calls here. The sample contains 180,000 or so distinct CDR3 sequences, around 74% of which appear only once.

The TCR sequence derives from a pool of human donors in good health; the sample pools cells from several healthy donors. The chain employs TRBV29-1 and TRBJ2-5, with 9 bases that match TRBD1. Input material: naive CD4+ and CD8+ T cells sorted from blood, pooled from several donors. The CDR3 here is CSVRLGQGRETQYF. The CDR3 DNA follows: TGCAGCGTTCGGTTAGGACAGGGGCGAGAGACCCAGTACTTC.